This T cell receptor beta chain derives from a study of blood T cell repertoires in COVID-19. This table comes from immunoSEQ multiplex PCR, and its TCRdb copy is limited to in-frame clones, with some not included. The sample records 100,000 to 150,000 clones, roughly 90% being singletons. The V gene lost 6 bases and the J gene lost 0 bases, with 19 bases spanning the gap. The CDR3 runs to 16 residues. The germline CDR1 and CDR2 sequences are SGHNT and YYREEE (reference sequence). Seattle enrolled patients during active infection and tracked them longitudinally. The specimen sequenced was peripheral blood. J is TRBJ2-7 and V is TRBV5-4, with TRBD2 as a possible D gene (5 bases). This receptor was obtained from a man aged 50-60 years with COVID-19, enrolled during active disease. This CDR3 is CASTNKKDSSSYEQYF. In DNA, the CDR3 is TGTGCCAGCACCAATAAAAAGGACTCAAGCTCCTACGAGCAGTACTTC.